A single sample gave rise to the 14 T cell receptor beta chains below, sequenced in a study of cytomegalovirus exposure and HLA in healthy donors. The PCR used 60 Vbeta and 13 Jbeta primers. The assay was immunoSEQ multiplex PCR, and TCRdb's table has in-frame clones only and misses some. The sample carries roughly 260,000 clones, about 83% recorded once. Source material: PBMCs. These receptors came from a middle-aged woman in good health and CMV-seropositive.

V usage is TRBV7-8 and J usage is TRBJ2-7; TRBD2 matches at 7 bases. Trimming cost V 2 bases and J 2 bases; bases outside gene matches: 6. This CDR3 comprises 15 residues. Germline CDR1 SGHVS, CDR2 FQNEAQ. The CDR3 loop reads CASSLRGSEAYEQYF. CDR3 DNA sequence: TGTGCCAGCAGCTTACGCGGGAGTGAGGCCTACGAGCAGTACTTC.

This sequence joins TRBV28 and TRBJ2-5; 13 positions agree with TRBD2. The CDR3 has 18 residues. Germline V gene sequence: CDR1 MDHEN, CDR2 SYDVKM. V lost 10 bases, J lost 6 bases, and 20 bases stayed unmatched. The CDR3 loop is CATLEGDSWTSGRKTQYF. The CDR3 DNA reads TGTGCCACCTTGGAGGGGGACAGCTGGACTAGCGGGAGAAAGACCCAGTACTTC. Combining the CDR3 with reference TRBV28 and TRBJ2-5 gives the whole variable domain DVKVTQSSRYLVKRTGEKVFLECVQDMDHENMFWYRQDPGLGLRLIYFSYDVKMKEKGDIPEGYSVSREKKERFSLILESASTNQTSMYLCATLEGDSWTSGRKTQYFGPGTRLLVL.

V usage is TRBV2 and J usage is TRBJ1-6; D is possibly TRBD1 (6 bases). Germline CDR1 reads SNHLY; CDR2 reads FYNNEI. This CDR3 contains 13 residues. V lost 0 bases to trimming and J lost 14 bases, with 11 bases between them. The CDR3 nucleotides are TGTGCCAGCAGTGAAGCGCTCAGGGGTACCCTCCACTTT. Translated, it gives CASSEALRGTLHF.

The CDR3 protein is CASSLLGQGLRGEQYF. The CDR3 nucleotides are TGTGCCAGCAGCCTGCTCGGACAGGGGTTACGGGGCGAGCAGTACTTC. The chain employs TRBV5-4 and TRBJ2-7; TRBD1 matches at 9 bases. Germline loops: CDR1 SGHNT, CDR2 YYREEE (reference sequence). This CDR3 contains 16 residues. J gave up 6 bases and V 4 bases, and 14 bases lay outside the gene matches.

The chain employs TRBV18 and TRBJ1-2; tentatively, D is TRBD1 (5 bases). The CDR3 is 13 residues long. Trimming pared 3 bases from V and 2 bases from J, leaving 7 bases between. Germline V gene sequence: CDR1 KGHSH, CDR2 LQKENI. CDR3 in amino acids: CASSPTENYGYTF. The DNA for the CDR3 is TGTGCCAGCTCACCGACAGAGAACTATGGCTACACCTTC.

This chain connects TRBV30 to TRBJ2-7; D is ambiguous. This CDR3 is built from 12 residues. V lost 2 bases to trimming and J lost 0 bases, with 5 bases between them. Germline V gene sequence: CDR1 GTSNPN, CDR2 SVGIG (reference sequence). The CDR3 sequence: CAWSSGSYEQYF. In DNA, the CDR3 is TGTGCCTGGAGTTCGGGCTCCTACGAGCAGTACTTC.

This clone was seen just once. This chain uses TRBV28 with TRBJ1-1, with 11 bases matching TRBD1. With V trimmed by 4 bases and J by 5 bases, 9 bases remained unmatched. Germline CDR1 and CDR2: MDHEN and SYDVKM. The CDR3 consists of 16 residues. The DNA of the CDR3 is TGTGCCAGCAGTTCCCCAGCGGGACAGGGGGGGACTGAAGCTTTCTTT. This sequence encodes CASSSPAGQGGTEAFF. Full variable domain (rest looked up from reference TRBV28 and TRBJ1-1): DVKVTQSSRYLVKRTGEKVFLECVQDMDHENMFWYRQDPGLGLRLIYFSYDVKMKEKGDIPEGYSVSREKKERFSLILESASTNQTSMYLCASSSPAGQGGTEAFFGQGTRLTVV.

This rearrangement joins TRBV4-3 to TRBJ2-1; 8 bases agree with TRBD2. V shed 0 bases and J 0 bases; nucleotides not matched to a gene: 7. Germline values: CDR1 LGHNA, CDR2 YSLEER. The CDR3 has 18 residues. In nucleotides, the CDR3 is TGCGCCAGCAGCCAAGAACCTAGCGGGTTGAGCTCCTACAATGAGCAGTTCTTC. Its protein product is CASSQEPSGLSSYNEQFF.

The chain is built from TRBV7-8 and TRBJ2-1; 10 bases align to TRBD2. The CDR3 extends over 15 amino acids. CDR1 and CDR2 (germline): SGHVS, FQNEAQ. CDR3 in DNA: TGTGCAGCCAGAGACCTAGCGGGAGTAGGCAATGAGCAGTTCTTC. This sequence encodes CAARDLAGVGNEQFF.

This chain uses TRBV15 with TRBJ2-2; 7 positions agree with TRBD1. The CDR3 runs 13 residues. The germline V gene has CDR1 LNHNV and CDR2 YYDKDF (reference sequence). V gave up 3 bases and J gave up 6 bases; unmatched junction bases: 1. The CDR3 is CATSSDRAGELFF. The CDR3 region has the DNA TGTGCCACCAGCAGTGACAGGGCCGGGGAGCTGTTTTTT.

This chain connects TRBV27 to TRBJ2-7; D gene ambiguous. The germline V gene encodes CDR1 MNHEY and CDR2 SMNVEV (reference sequence). V lost 6 bases and J 5 bases, leaving 8 bases between the germline ends. The CDR3 has 11 amino acids. In DNA form, the CDR3 reads TGTGCCAGCAGGGCCTTTAACGAGCAGTACTTC. It is translated as CASRAFNEQYF.

CDR3 sequence: CASYGDRGEGDIHNYGYTF. The DNA for the CDR3 is TGTGCCAGCTACGGGGACAGGGGAGAGGGGGACATCCATAACTATGGCTACACCTTC. This chain uses TRBV28 with TRBJ1-2; 10 bases line up with TRBD1. CDR1 is MDHEN, CDR2 SYDVKM, per germline. V was clipped by 8 bases and J by 1 base; unmatched bases: 19. CDR3 length equals 19 residues.

The genes are TRBV5-6 and TRBJ2-2; 7 bases are a match to TRBD2. CDR1 SGHDT and CDR2 YYEEEE come from the germline V gene. CDR3 length equals 17 residues. V lost 0 bases to trimming and J lost 2 bases; unmatched junction nucleotides: 7. The CDR3 spells CASSLAGLAANTGELFF. CDR3 DNA sequence: TGTGCCAGCAGCTTGGCCGGGCTAGCGGCAAACACCGGGGAGCTGTTTTTT.

The V call is TRBV5-6, the J call TRBJ1-5; no firm D call. The CDR3 length is 14 residues. Germline CDR1 reads SGHDT; CDR2 reads YYEEEE. Trimming cost V 0 bases and J 3 bases, with 7 bases left between them. CDR3: CASSLAGYNQPQHF. The CDR3 DNA reads as TGTGCCAGCAGCTTGGCAGGCTACAATCAGCCCCAGCATTTT.